The source of this T cell receptor beta chain is a study of cytomegalovirus exposure and HLA in healthy donors. Study overall: Inside one of the first data releases sat around 80 million unique TCRs taken from HLA-typed donors.

The ends lost 5 bases at V and 7 bases at J; junction bases unmatched: 8. The CDR3 contains 15 residues. Germline assignment: CDR1 SGHTA and CDR2 FQGNSA. Researchers ran the PCR with 60 Vbeta and 13 Jbeta primers. TCRdb's table, derived via immunoSEQ multiplex PCR, lists solely in-frame clones and lacks some. Its clone listing holds tens of thousands of clones. Notes on this clone: The antigen remains unidentified.

Findings and limits, study-wide: Previously analyzed data showed that most TCR beta V segments were productive at a frequency of about 87% or about 30%. A few CMV-associated chains proved CMV antigen-specific in vitro.

The rearrangement joins TRBV7-2 to TRBJ1-5; 10 nucleotides align to TRBD1. The receptor comes from a middle-aged man in good health and CMV-seronegative. Material: PBMCs. Here the CDR3 DNA reads TGTGCCAGCAGCCTCGGGACAGGGGTAAGACAGCCCCAGCATTTT. It specifies CASSLGTGVRQPQHF.